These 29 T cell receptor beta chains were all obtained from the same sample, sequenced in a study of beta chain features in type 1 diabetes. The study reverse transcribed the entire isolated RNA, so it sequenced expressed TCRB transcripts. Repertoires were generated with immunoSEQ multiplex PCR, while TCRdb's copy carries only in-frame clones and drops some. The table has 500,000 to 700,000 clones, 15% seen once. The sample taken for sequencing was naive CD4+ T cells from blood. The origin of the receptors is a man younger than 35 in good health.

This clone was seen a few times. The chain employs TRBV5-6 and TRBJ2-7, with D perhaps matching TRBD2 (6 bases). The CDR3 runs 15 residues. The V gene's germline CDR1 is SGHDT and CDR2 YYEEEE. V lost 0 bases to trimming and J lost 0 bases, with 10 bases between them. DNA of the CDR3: TGTGCCAGCAGCTTGGACCCGGGACTCTCCTACGAGCAGTACTTC. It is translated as CASSLDPGLSYEQYF.

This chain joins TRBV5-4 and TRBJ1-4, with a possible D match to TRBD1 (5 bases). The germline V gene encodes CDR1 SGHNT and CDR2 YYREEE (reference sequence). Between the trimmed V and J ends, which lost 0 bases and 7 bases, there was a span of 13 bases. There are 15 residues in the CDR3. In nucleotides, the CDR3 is TGTGCCAGCAGCTTGGCAGGGAGGGCGGGTGAAAAACTGTTTTTT. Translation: CASSLAGRAGEKLFF.

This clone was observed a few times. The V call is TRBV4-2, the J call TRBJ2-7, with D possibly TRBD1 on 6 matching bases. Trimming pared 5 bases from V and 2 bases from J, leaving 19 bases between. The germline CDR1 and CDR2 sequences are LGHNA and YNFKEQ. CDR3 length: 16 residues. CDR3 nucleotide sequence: TGTGCCAGCAGCTTACACCCAGGGGCGATTACCTACGAGCAGTACTTC. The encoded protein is CASSLHPGAITYEQYF.

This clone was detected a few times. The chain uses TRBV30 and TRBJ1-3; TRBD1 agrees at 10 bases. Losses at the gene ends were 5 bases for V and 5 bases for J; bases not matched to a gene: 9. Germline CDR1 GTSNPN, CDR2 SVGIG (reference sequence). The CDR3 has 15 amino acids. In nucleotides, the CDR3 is TGTGCCTGGTACCAGACAGGGGGCTTCAGAAACACCATATATTTT. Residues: CAWYQTGGFRNTIYF.

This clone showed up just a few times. The CDR3 sequence: CASSSPRGGAYNEQFF. For the CDR3, the DNA is TGTGCCAGCAGTTCCCCCCGAGGCGGGGCCTACAATGAGCAGTTCTTC. The gene calls are TRBV28 and TRBJ2-1; possibly TRBD2 for D (6 bases). Trimming shortened V by 4 bases and J by 2 bases, and 15 bases separated the two germline ends. This CDR3 contains 16 residues. Germline V lookup: CDR1 MDHEN, CDR2 SYDVKM.

CDR3 bases: TGTGCCAGCAGCGGGCGGCTGGCAGCTAACTATGGCTACACCTTC. Residues: CASSGRLAANYGYTF. The chain recombines TRBV9 with TRBJ1-2; D is unclear. Trimming removed 3 bases from V and 0 bases from J, with 12 bases in between. Germline V lookup: CDR1 SGDLS, CDR2 YYNGEE. The CDR3 has 15 residues.

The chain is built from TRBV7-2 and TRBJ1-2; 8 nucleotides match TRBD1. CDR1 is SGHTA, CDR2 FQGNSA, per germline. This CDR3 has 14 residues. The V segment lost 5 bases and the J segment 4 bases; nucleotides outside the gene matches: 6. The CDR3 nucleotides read TGTGCCAGCAGCCCTCGACAGGGGAGCTATGGCTACACCTTC. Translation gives CASSPRQGSYGYTF.

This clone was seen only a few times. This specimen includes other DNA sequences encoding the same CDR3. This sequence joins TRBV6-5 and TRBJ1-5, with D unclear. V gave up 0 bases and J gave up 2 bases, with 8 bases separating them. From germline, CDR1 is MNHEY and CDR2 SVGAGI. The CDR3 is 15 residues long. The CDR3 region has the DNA TGTGCCAGCAGTTACTCGAACGGGGGCAATCAGCCCCAGCATTTT. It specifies CASSYSNGGNQPQHF.

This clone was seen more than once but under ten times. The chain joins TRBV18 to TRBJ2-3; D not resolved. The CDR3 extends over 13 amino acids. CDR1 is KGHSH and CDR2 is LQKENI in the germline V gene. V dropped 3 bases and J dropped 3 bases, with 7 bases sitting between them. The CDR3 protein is CASSPSATDTQYF. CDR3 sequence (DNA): TGTGCCAGCTCACCCTCGGCTACAGATACGCAGTATTTT.

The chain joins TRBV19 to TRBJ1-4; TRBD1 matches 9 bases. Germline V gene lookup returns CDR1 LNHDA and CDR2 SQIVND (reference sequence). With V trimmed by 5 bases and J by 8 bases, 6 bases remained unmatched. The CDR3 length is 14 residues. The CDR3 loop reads CASSPPDRGEKLFF. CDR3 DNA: TGTGCCAGTAGTCCCCCGGACAGGGGCGAAAAACTGTTTTTT.

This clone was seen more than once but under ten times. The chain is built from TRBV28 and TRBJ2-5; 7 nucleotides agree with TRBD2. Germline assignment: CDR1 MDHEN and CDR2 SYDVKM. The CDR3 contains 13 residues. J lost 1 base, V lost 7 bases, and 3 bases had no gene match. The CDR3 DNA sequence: TGTGCCAGCAACCCGGGGGGCCAAGAGACCCAGTACTTC. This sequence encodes CASNPGGQETQYF. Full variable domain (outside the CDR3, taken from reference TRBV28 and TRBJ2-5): DVKVTQSSRYLVKRTGEKVFLECVQDMDHENMFWYRQDPGLGLRLIYFSYDVKMKEKGDIPEGYSVSREKKERFSLILESASTNQTSMYLCASNPGGQETQYFGPGTRLLVL.

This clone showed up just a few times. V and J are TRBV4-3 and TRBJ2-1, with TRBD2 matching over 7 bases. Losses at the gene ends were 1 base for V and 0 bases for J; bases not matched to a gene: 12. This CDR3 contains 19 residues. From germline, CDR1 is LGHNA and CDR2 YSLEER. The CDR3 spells CASSQVLPSGQSSYNEQFF. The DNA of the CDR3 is TGCGCCAGCAGCCAAGTCCTTCCTAGCGGCCAAAGCTCCTACAATGAGCAGTTCTTC.

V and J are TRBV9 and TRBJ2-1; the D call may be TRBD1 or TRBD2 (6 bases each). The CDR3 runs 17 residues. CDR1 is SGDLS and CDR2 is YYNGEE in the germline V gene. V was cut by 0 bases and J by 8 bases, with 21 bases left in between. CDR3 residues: CASSVAEGDIGVYEQFF. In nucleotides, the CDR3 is TGTGCCAGCAGCGTAGCGGAGGGGGACATTGGGGTCTATGAGCAGTTCTTC.

The CDR3 region is CASSPVPGGPYNEQFF. CDR3 nucleotides: TGTGCCAGCAGCCCCGTGCCGGGAGGGCCGTACAATGAGCAGTTCTTC. The genes are TRBV7-9 and TRBJ2-1; 8 nucleotides match TRBD2. The trim removed 5 bases at V and 4 bases at J, leaving 10 bases unmatched. This CDR3 comprises 16 residues. Germline V lookup: CDR1 SEHNR, CDR2 FQNEAQ (reference sequence).

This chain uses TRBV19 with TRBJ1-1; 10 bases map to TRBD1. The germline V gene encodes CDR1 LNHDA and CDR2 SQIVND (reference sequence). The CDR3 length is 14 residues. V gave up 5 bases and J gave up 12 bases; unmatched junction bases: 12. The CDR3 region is CASSPLGQGVWPFF. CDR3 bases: TGTGCCAGTAGTCCCCTCGGACAGGGGGTTTGGCCTTTCTTT.

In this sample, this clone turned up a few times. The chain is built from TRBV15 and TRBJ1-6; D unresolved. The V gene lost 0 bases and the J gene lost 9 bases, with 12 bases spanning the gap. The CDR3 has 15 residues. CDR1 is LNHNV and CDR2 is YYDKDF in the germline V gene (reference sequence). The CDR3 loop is CATSRDPLTGSPLHF. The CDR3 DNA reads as TGTGCCACCAGCAGAGATCCCCTAACGGGTTCACCCCTCCACTTT.

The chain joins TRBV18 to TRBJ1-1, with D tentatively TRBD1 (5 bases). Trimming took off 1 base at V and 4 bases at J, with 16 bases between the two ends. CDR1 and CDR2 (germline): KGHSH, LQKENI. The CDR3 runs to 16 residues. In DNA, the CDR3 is TGTGCCAGCTCACCACTTCCCGGGGGTTTCACCACTGAAGCTTTCTTT. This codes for CASSPLPGGFTTEAFF.

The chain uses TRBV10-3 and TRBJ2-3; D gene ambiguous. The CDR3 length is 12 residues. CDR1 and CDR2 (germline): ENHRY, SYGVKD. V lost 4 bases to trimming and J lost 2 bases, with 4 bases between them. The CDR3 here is CAISVNTDTQYF. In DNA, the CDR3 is TGTGCCATCAGTGTGAACACAGATACGCAGTATTTT.

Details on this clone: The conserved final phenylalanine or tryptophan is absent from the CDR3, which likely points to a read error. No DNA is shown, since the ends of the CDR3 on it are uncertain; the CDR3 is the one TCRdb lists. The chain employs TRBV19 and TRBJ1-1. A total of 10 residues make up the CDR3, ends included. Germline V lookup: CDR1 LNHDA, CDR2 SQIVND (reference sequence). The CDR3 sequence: CAKKDPRESG.

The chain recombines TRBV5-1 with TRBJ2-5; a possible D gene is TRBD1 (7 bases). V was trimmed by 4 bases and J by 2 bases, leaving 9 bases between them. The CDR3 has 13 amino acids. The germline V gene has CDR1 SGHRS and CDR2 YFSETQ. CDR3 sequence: CASSAGGQETQYF. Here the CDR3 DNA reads TGCGCCAGCAGCGCAGGGGGGCAAGAGACCCAGTACTTC.

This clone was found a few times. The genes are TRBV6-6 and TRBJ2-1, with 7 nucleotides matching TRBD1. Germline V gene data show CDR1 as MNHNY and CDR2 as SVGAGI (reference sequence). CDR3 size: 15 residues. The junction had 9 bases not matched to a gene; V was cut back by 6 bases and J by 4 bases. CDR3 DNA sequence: TGTGCCAGCAGGAACCCGGGACAGACGTACAATGAGCAGTTCTTC. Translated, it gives CASRNPGQTYNEQFF.

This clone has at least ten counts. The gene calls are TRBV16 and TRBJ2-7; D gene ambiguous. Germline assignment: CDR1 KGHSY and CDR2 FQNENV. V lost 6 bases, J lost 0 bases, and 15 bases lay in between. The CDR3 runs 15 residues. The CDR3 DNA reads TGTGCCAGCAGTCAAACCCCCGTCGGCTCCTACGAGCAGTACTTC. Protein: CASSQTPVGSYEQYF.

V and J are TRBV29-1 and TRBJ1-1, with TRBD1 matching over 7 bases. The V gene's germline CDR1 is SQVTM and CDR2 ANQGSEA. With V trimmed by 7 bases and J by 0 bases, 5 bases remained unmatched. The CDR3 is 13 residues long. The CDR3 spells CSAPGQLNTEAFF. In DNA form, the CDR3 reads TGCAGCGCACCGGGACAGTTGAACACTGAAGCTTTCTTT.

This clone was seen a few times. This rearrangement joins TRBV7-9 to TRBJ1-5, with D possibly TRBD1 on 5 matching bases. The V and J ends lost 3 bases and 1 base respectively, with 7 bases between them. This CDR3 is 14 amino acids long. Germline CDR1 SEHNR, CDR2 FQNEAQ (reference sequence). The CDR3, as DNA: TGTGCCAGCAGCTTCGGGACGAGCAATCAGCCCCAGCATTTT. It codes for CASSFGTSNQPQHF.

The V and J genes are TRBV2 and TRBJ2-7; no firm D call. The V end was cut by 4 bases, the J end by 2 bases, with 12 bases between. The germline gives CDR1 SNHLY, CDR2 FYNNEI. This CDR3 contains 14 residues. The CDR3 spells CASSAGSATYEQYF. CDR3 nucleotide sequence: TGTGCCAGCAGTGCCGGCTCAGCCACCTACGAGCAGTACTTC.

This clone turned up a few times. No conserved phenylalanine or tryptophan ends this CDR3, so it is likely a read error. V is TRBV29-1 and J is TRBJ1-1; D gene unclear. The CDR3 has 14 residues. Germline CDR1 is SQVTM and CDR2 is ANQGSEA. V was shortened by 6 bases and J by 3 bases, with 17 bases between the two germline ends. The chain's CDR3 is CSVRSNAIYTEAFL. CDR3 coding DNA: TGCAGCGTACGGTCAAACGCGATATACACTGAAGCTTTCCTT.

The CDR3 here is CASSYSSNQPQHF. The CDR3, as DNA: TGTGCCAGCAGTTATAGTAGCAATCAGCCCCAGCATTTT. V and J are TRBV7-9 and TRBJ1-5; D not certain. V was shortened by 6 bases and J by 0 bases, with 6 bases between the two germline ends. CDR1 is SEHNR and CDR2 is FQNEAQ in the germline V gene (reference sequence). This CDR3 has 13 amino acids.

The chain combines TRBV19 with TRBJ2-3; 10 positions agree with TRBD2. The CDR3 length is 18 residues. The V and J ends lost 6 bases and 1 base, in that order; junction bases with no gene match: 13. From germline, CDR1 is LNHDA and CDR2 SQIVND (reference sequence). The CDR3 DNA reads TGTGCCAGTAGCGGGGCCCTAGGGGGGACTAGCGGCACAGATACGCAGTATTTT. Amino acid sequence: CASSGALGGTSGTDTQYF. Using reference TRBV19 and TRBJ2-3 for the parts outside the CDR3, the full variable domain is DGGITQSPKYLFRKEGQNVTLSCEQNLNHDAMYWYRQDPGQGLRLIYYSQIVNDFQKGDIAEGYSVSREKKESFPLTVTSAQKNPTAFYLCASSGALGGTSGTDTQYFGPGTRLTVL.

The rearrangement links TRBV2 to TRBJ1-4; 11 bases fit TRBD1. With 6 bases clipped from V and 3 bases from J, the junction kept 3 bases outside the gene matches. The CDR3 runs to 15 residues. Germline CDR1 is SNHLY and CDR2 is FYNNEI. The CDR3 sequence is CASSGQGAANEKLFF. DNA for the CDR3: TGTGCCAGCAGCGGACAGGGGGCTGCTAATGAAAAACTGTTTTTT.